This paragraph covers one T cell receptor beta chain sequence. The antigen remains undetermined. Germline V gene lookup returns CDR1 LGHNA and CDR2 YNFKEQ. Trimming pared 1 base from V and 0 bases from J, leaving 9 bases between. The CDR3 is 15 residues long. Repertoires were generated with immunoSEQ multiplex PCR, while TCRdb's copy carries only in-frame clones and drops some. The table lists over 140,000 clones. This entry belongs to a study of T cell responses to AZD1222 COVID-19 vaccine. Overall study results and limits: The sample set comprised mostly white British donors with more females, and clonal diversity was possibly underestimated. Recipients of AZD1222 seropositive at baseline numbered only 5 or 6. Only after the peak T cell response were repertoires sampled. Across spike, vaccine-associated CD4 TCRs were found, dominant at 160-218 and 743-854.

The chain joins TRBV4-2 to TRBJ1-1; no reliable D call. This TCR was sampled from an adult in good health. Material: peripheral blood. CDR3 residues: CASSQADRLNTEAFF. The CDR3 DNA is TGTGCCAGCAGCCAAGCGGATCGCTTGAACACTGAAGCTTTCTTT.